This entry lists 28 T cell receptor beta chains sequenced from one sample in a study of blood T cell repertoires in COVID-19. The assay was immunoSEQ multiplex PCR, and TCRdb's table has in-frame clones only and misses some. The sample lists about 120,000 clones, approximately 74% occurring once. Sequenced input: peripheral blood. The receptor set was obtained from a man aged 55 to 70 with acute or convalescent COVID-19.

The chain couples TRBV3-1 (or the pseudogene TRBV3-2) to TRBJ2-1; 7 bases fit TRBD1. Trimming cost V 4 bases and J 5 bases; bases outside gene matches: 5. CDR1 and CDR2 from the germline V gene are LGHDT and YNNKEL (reference sequence). This CDR3 has 14 amino acids. This CDR3 reads CASSPRTGHNEQFF. CDR3 coding DNA: TGTGCCAGCAGCCCTAGGACAGGACACAATGAGCAGTTCTTC.

The chain is built from TRBV3-1 (or the pseudogene TRBV3-2) and TRBJ1-1; possibly TRBD1 for D (6 bases). Trimming stripped 2 bases from V and 1 base from J, with 8 bases between. Germline lookup yields CDR1 LGHDT and CDR2 YNNKEL (reference sequence). The CDR3 runs to 14 residues. CDR3 nucleotide sequence: TGTGCCAGCAGCCAATCGACAGGGAACACTGAAGCTTTCTTT. Its translation: CASSQSTGNTEAFF.

The chain carries TRBV19 and TRBJ2-3; D not certain. The CDR3 is 14 residues long. Germline V gene data show CDR1 as LNHDA and CDR2 as SQIVND (reference sequence). The V end lost 6 bases, the J end lost 6 bases, and 16 bases lay between the germline ends. The CDR3 DNA sequence: TGTGCCAGTAGATCCAGGAACCTCGCCGATACGCAGTATTTT. It specifies CASRSRNLADTQYF.

The chain combines TRBV24-1 with TRBJ2-5; a possible D gene is TRBD2 (6 bases). V gave up 6 bases and J gave up 2 bases, with 15 bases separating them. The CDR3 has 15 amino acids. The germline CDR1 and CDR2 sequences are KGHDR and SFDVKD. CDR3 loop: CATSLGSGKQETQYF. The CDR3 nucleotides read TGTGCCACCAGTCTGGGTAGCGGAAAACAAGAGACCCAGTACTTC.

J is TRBJ1-1 and V is TRBV5-1; the D is unclear. Trimming shortened V by 3 bases and J by 4 bases, and 13 bases separated the two germline ends. Germline values: CDR1 SGHRS, CDR2 YFSETQ. The CDR3 covers 14 residues. CDR3 DNA: TGCGCCAGCAGCTCCGGTACCCCTGGCACTGAAGCTTTCTTT. This translates into CASSSGTPGTEAFF.

The J gene is TRBJ1-2, the V gene TRBV7-9; maybe TRBD1 (5 bases). The CDR3 spans 14 residues. V dropped 5 bases and J dropped 0 bases, with 10 bases sitting between them. Germline V lookup: CDR1 SEHNR, CDR2 FQNEAQ (reference sequence). The CDR3 DNA follows: TGTGCCAGCAGCCCAGGGAATGCTAACTATGGCTACACCTTC. Translating it yields CASSPGNANYGYTF.

This chain links TRBV6-6 with TRBJ1-2, with D possibly being TRBD1 (6 bases). Per germline, CDR1 MNHNY and CDR2 SVGAGI (reference sequence). This CDR3 has 14 amino acids. The V and J ends lost 2 bases and 4 bases respectively, with 11 bases between them. Here the CDR3 DNA reads TGTGCCAGCAGTTACGGGCAGGGGAGCTATGGCTACACCTTC. Translation gives CASSYGQGSYGYTF.

V is TRBV12-5 and J is TRBJ2-5, with 13 bases aligning to TRBD2. CDR1 LGHNT and CDR2 FRNRAP come from the germline V gene. V was pared by 8 bases and J by 2 bases, with 8 bases of the junction left unmatched. The CDR3 length is 16 residues. The CDR3 protein is CASYTGTSGKQETQYF. The CDR3 coding sequence is TGTGCTAGTTATACCGGGACTAGCGGGAAGCAAGAGACCCAGTACTTC. The complete variable domain, with remaining parts taken from reference TRBV12-5 and TRBJ2-5, reads DARVTQTPRHKVTEMGQEVTMRCQPILGHNTVFWYRQTMMQGLELLAYFRNRAPLDDSGMPKDRFSAEMPDATLATLKIQPSEPRDSAVYFCASYTGTSGKQETQYFGPGTRLLVL.

J is TRBJ1-5 and V is TRBV2, with 11 bases that match TRBD1. Per the germline V gene, CDR1 is SNHLY and CDR2 is FYNNEI. The V and J ends lost 8 bases and 0 bases, in that order; junction bases with no gene match: 9. The length of the CDR3 is 17 residues. DNA of the CDR3: TGTGCCAGCCTAAGGGACAGGGGGAGTTCTAGCAATCAGCCCCAGCATTTT. This sequence encodes CASLRDRGSSSNQPQHF. The whole variable domain, filled in from reference TRBV2 and TRBJ1-5, reads EPEVTQTPSHQVTQMGQEVILRCVPISNHLYFYWYRQILGQKVEFLVSFYNNEISEKSEIFDDQFSVERPDGSNFTLKIRSTKLEDSAMYFCASLRDRGSSSNQPQHFGDGTRLSIL.

This clone was seen a few times. This sequence joins TRBV29-1 and TRBJ1-2, with D possibly matching TRBD1 (6 bases). With 7 bases removed from V and 7 bases from J, the gap between germline ends came to 13 bases. The CDR3 length is 11 residues. Germline V lookup: CDR1 SQVTM, CDR2 ANQGSEA. The CDR3: CSAQGGGGYTF. In DNA, the CDR3 is TGCAGCGCACAAGGGGGGGGTGGCTACACCTTC.

The chain uses TRBV11-2 and TRBJ2-7, with 10 bases fitting TRBD2. The CDR3 has 16 amino acids. Trimming took 3 bases from V and 2 from J; bases not matched to a gene: 7. Germline assignment: CDR1 SGHAT and CDR2 FQNNGV. The CDR3 loop is CASSLGLARRTYEQYF. Written as DNA, the CDR3 is TGTGCCAGCAGCTTGGGACTAGCGCGACGTACCTACGAGCAGTACTTC.

This clone was recorded a few times. This chain links TRBV5-1 with TRBJ1-2; 7 bases are shared with TRBD1. Per germline, CDR1 SGHRS and CDR2 YFSETQ. This CDR3 comprises 16 residues. Losses at the gene ends were 4 bases for V and 2 bases for J; bases not matched to a gene: 11. CDR3 sequence (DNA): TGCGCCAGCAGCCAAGATGACAGGGCGTGGAACTATGGCTACACCTTC. Translated, it gives CASSQDDRAWNYGYTF.

This chain links TRBV7-2 with TRBJ2-1; 11 bases align to TRBD2. The V segment lost 3 bases and the J segment 7 bases; nucleotides outside the gene matches: 8. Germline CDR1 is SGHTA and CDR2 is FQGNSA. The CDR3 loop spans 16 amino acids. CDR3 nucleotide sequence: TGTGCCAGCAGCTTTAGCGGGAGGGCCTCGTTGAATGAGCAGTTCTTC. It translates to CASSFSGRASLNEQFF.

V gene TRBV7-9 combines with J gene TRBJ2-1; TRBD2 matches at 8 bases. The CDR3 loop spans 14 amino acids. Germline V lookup: CDR1 SEHNR, CDR2 FQNEAQ (reference sequence). The J segment lost 5 bases and the V segment lost 2 bases, leaving 2 bases of the junction unmatched. This chain's CDR3 is CASSLTGRDNEQFF. The DNA for the CDR3 is TGTGCCAGCAGCTTAACCGGGAGGGACAATGAGCAGTTCTTC.

This chain uses TRBV24-1 with TRBJ2-3, with D possibly matching TRBD1 (5 bases). Germline CDR1 and CDR2: KGHDR and SFDVKD. The length of the CDR3 is 14 residues. Trimming left V 0 bases short and J 4 bases short, with 7 bases between. CDR3 region: CATSDLRGSDTQYF. The CDR3 DNA reads as TGTGCCACCAGTGATTTGAGGGGTTCAGATACGCAGTATTTT.

The gene calls are TRBV4-2 and TRBJ2-1, with 10 bases identical to TRBD1. Germline loops: CDR1 LGHNA, CDR2 YNFKEQ. V shed 0 bases, J shed 5 bases, and the junction held 10 bases outside the gene matches. The CDR3 is made up of 18 amino acids. The DNA of the CDR3 is TGTGCCAGCAGCCAAGATGAATTAAGGACAGGGGGTAACAATGAGCAGTTCTTC. It specifies CASSQDELRTGGNNEQFF.

The table lists this clone with a count of one. Mismatch with germline at one junction end may stem from a read error. V and J are TRBV6-5 and TRBJ2-3; 10 bases agree with TRBD2. CDR3 length: 13 residues. CDR1 and CDR2 from the germline V gene are MNHEY and SVGAGI. CDR3 amino acids: CACSGRAGDTQYF. The CDR3 DNA is TGTGCCTGCAGCGGGAGGGCCGGGGATACGCAGTATTTT.

The genes are TRBV21-1 and TRBJ1-2. TRBV21-1 is designated a pseudogene. The CDR3 extends over 15 amino acids. CDR3 sequence (DNA): TGTGCCAGCGATCTTGCGGGGCGGAGGTACTATGGCTACACCTTC. It translates to CASDLAGRRYYGYTF.

The chain carries TRBV25-1 and TRBJ2-7, with TRBD2 as a possible D gene (6 bases). Trimming removed 3 bases at V and 5 bases at J, with 17 bases between. The CDR3 runs 15 residues. Germline loops: CDR1 MGHDK, CDR2 SYGVNS. CDR3 nucleotides: TGTGCCAGCAGTGAGGGAGGAGCTTCTATGCACGAGCAGTACTTC. It codes for CASSEGGASMHEQYF.

V gene TRBV12-3 or TRBV12-4 combines with J gene TRBJ2-4; 9 bases align to TRBD1. J lost 15 bases, V lost 4 bases, and 7 bases had no gene match. The CDR3 consists of 12 residues. The CDR3 here is CASSSRDRDMYF. The CDR3 bases are TGTGCCAGCAGTTCCCGGGACAGGGATATGTACTTC.

The J gene is TRBJ1-5, the V gene TRBV18, with 7 positions matching TRBD1. The CDR3 has 16 amino acids. Germline CDR1 reads KGHSH; CDR2 reads LQKENI. V shed 6 bases, J shed 7 bases, and the junction held 15 bases outside the gene matches. CDR3 nucleotide sequence: TGTGCCAGCTCCGCCGGACAGGCGGTTCTTGGGCAGCCCCAGCATTTT. Encoded protein: CASSAGQAVLGQPQHF.

This chain links TRBV5-6 with TRBJ2-7, with TRBD2 identical over 11 bases. CDR1 is SGHDT and CDR2 is YYEEEE in the germline V gene. J gave up 5 bases and V 7 bases, and 17 bases lay outside the gene matches. The CDR3 extends over 17 amino acids. CDR3 residues: CASLTGTSGTPWDEQYF. CDR3 sequence (DNA): TGTGCCAGCTTGACCGGGACTAGCGGCACCCCCTGGGACGAGCAGTACTTC.

The CDR3 sequence: CASSYSASSNTGELFF. For the CDR3, the DNA is TGTGCCAGCAGTTACTCAGCTAGTTCGAACACCGGGGAGCTGTTTTTT. The J gene is TRBJ2-2, the V gene TRBV6-2 or TRBV6-3; D remains unclear. The CDR3 is 16 residues long. V was clipped by 0 bases and J by 0 bases, with 8 bases between them. Germline V gene data show CDR1 as MNHEY and CDR2 as SVGEGT.

This sequence joins TRBV28 and TRBJ2-7; 10 nucleotides align to TRBD2. The CDR3 extends over 15 amino acids. V lost 2 bases and J lost 6; bases outside the gene matches: 7. From germline, CDR1 is MDHEN and CDR2 SYDVKM. The CDR3 DNA is TGTGCCAGCAGTTTAGGGCTAGCGGGAGTGGGCGAGCAGTACTTC. This encodes CASSLGLAGVGEQYF.

CDR3 protein: CASTEGGPDDEQFF. The CDR3 DNA sequence: TGTGCCAGTACCGAAGGAGGGCCGGACGATGAGCAGTTCTTC. The rearrangement joins TRBV19 to TRBJ2-1; TRBD2 is a possible D gene (6 bases). Germline V gives CDR1 LNHDA, CDR2 SQIVND (reference sequence). The CDR3 length is 14 residues. The ends were cut back, 7 bases at V and 8 bases at J, with 18 bases in the middle.

This clone was counted a single time. This chain links TRBV7-9 with TRBJ2-7; TRBD1 matches 7 bases. Germline V CDR1 and CDR2: SEHNR, FQNEAQ (reference sequence). V gave up 3 bases and J gave up 2 bases; unmatched junction bases: 4. The CDR3 sequence is 14 residues long. Written as DNA, the CDR3 is TGTGCCAGCAGCTTTGGTGACAGGGCCTACGAGCAGTACTTC. Encoded protein: CASSFGDRAYEQYF. Complete variable domain (other parts from reference TRBV7-9 and TRBJ2-7): DTGVSQNPRHKITKRGQNVTFRCDPISEHNRLYWYRQTLGQGPEFLTYFQNEAQLEKSRLLSDRFSAERPKGSFSTLEIQRTEQGDSAMYLCASSFGDRAYEQYFGPGTRLTVT.

This clone showed up just a few times. The chain joins TRBV10-3 to TRBJ1-1; 8 bases are a match to TRBD1. Trimming took 4 bases from V and 5 from J; bases not matched to a gene: 6. Germline CDR1 ENHRY, CDR2 SYGVKD. The CDR3 covers 14 residues. As DNA, the CDR3 is TGTGCCATCAGTGGAGCAGGGGGCTGGACTGAAGCTTTCTTT. Amino acid sequence: CAISGAGGWTEAFF.

The genes are TRBV27 and TRBJ2-7; D possibly corresponds to TRBD1 (6 bases). The CDR3 totals 18 residues. Looked up from germline, CDR1 is MNHEY and CDR2 is SMNVEV (reference sequence). The V gene lost 5 bases and the J gene lost 3 bases, with 26 bases spanning the gap. The CDR3 coding sequence is TGTGCCAGCAGTACGTATCTTAGCACGGGACAAGGATTCTACGAGCAGTACTTC. This encodes CASSTYLSTGQGFYEQYF.